What follows are 16 T cell receptor beta chains derived from one specimen sequenced in a study of cytomegalovirus exposure and HLA in healthy donors. The PCR used 60 Vbeta and 13 Jbeta primers. The table came from immunoSEQ multiplex PCR; TCRdb's copy has only in-frame clones and leaves some out. The sample contains around 94,000 clones, roughly four fifths of which appear only once. The specimen was PBMCs. These TCRs come from a woman in her forties in good health and CMV-seropositive.

This chain joins TRBV4-1 and TRBJ2-5, with D perhaps matching TRBD2 (6 bases). The end of the DNA aligns better with TRBJ2-7, so the J call may be wrong. Germline V gives CDR1 MGHRA, CDR2 YSYEKL. This CDR3 comprises 16 residues. In DNA, the CDR3 is TGCGCCAGCAGCCAAGATGGTTATAGCGGAAACTACGAGCAGTACTTC. The encoded protein is CASSQDGYSGNYEQYF.

The V call is TRBV19, the J call TRBJ2-2; TRBD2 agrees at 7 bases. Germline V lookup: CDR1 LNHDA, CDR2 SQIVND (reference sequence). V lost 6 bases to trimming and J lost 7 bases; unmatched junction nucleotides: 2. The CDR3 extends over 12 amino acids. CDR3 bases: TGTGCCAGTAGGTGGACTAGCGGGGAGCTGTTTTTT. Translating it yields CASRWTSGELFF.

The CDR3 here is CASSMSRGTEAFF. For the CDR3, the DNA is TGTGCCAGTAGTATGTCCCGGGGAACTGAAGCTTTCTTT. This chain connects TRBV19 to TRBJ1-1; D gene uncertain. Per the germline V gene, CDR1 is LNHDA and CDR2 is SQIVND (reference sequence). CDR3 length equals 13 residues. Trimming took 3 bases from V and 5 from J, leaving 10 bases between them.

V usage is TRBV15 and J usage is TRBJ1-1, with D unresolved. The germline gives CDR1 LNHNV, CDR2 YYDKDF (reference sequence). V shed 0 bases and J shed 0 bases, with 8 bases lying between them. CDR3 length: 15 residues. The CDR3: CATSREHSMNTEAFF. Here the CDR3 DNA reads TGTGCCACCAGCAGAGAACACAGCATGAACACTGAAGCTTTCTTT.

The J gene is TRBJ2-5, the V gene TRBV19; D gene ambiguous. The end of the DNA is better explained by TRBJ2-7, so the J call may be wrong. Per the germline V gene, CDR1 is LNHDA and CDR2 is SQIVND (reference sequence). The CDR3 contains 14 residues. This CDR3 reads CASSIAYGAYEQYF. CDR3 nucleotides: TGTGCCAGTAGCATTGCTTATGGGGCCTACGAGCAGTACTTC.

The V and J genes are TRBV7-9 and TRBJ2-1, with 9 bases aligning to TRBD2. CDR1 is SEHNR, CDR2 FQNEAQ, per germline (reference sequence). This CDR3 is built from 16 residues. V dropped 2 bases and J dropped 6; count of bases not matched to a gene: 8. The CDR3 sequence is CASSLFGLAGSNEQFF. CDR3 DNA: TGTGCCAGCAGCTTATTTGGCCTAGCGGGATCCAATGAGCAGTTCTTC.

This clone showed up just once. The CDR3 bases are TGCAGCGTAAGAGTCCGGGGGTCCTACGAGCAGTACTTC. Translation gives CSVRVRGSYEQYF. The chain carries TRBV29-1 and TRBJ2-7, with TRBD2 as a possible D gene (6 bases). Trimming pared 6 bases from V and 1 base from J, leaving 13 bases between. Germline CDR1 reads SQVTM; CDR2 reads ANQGSEA. The CDR3 extends over 13 amino acids.

This clone was seen only a few times. J is TRBJ1-4 and V is TRBV11-3; tentatively, D is TRBD1 (6 bases). Per the germline V gene, CDR1 is SGHNT and CDR2 is YENEEA. This CDR3 has 18 residues. V was clipped by 1 base and J by 0 bases, with 15 bases between them. For the CDR3, the DNA is TGTGCCAGCAGCTTAGGGGGACAAGCCCTTGCAACTAATGAAAAACTGTTTTTT. It is translated as CASSLGGQALATNEKLFF.

This clone was found a few times. The CDR3 protein is CASSSPNTEAFF. The CDR3 nucleotides read TGTGCCAGCAGCTCTCCGAACACTGAAGCTTTCTTT. The chain uses TRBV7-9 and TRBJ1-1; D is undetermined. The germline V and J ends were trimmed by 4 bases and 1 base, with 4 bases remaining between them. The CDR3 consists of 12 residues. The germline V gene encodes CDR1 SEHNR and CDR2 FQNEAQ (reference sequence). Full variable domain (rest looked up from reference TRBV7-9 and TRBJ1-1): DTGVSQNPRHKITKRGQNVTFRCDPISEHNRLYWYRQTLGQGPEFLTYFQNEAQLEKSRLLSDRFSAERPKGSFSTLEIQRTEQGDSAMYLCASSSPNTEAFFGQGTRLTVV.

The chain recombines TRBV12-2 with TRBJ2-3; the D segment call TRBD2 is taken from the table without a DNA check. TRBV12-2 counts as a pseudogene. The CDR3 sequence is 16 residues long. CDR3 DNA sequence: TGTGCAAGTCGCTTCGAGCCATTTACTAGCACAGATACGCAGTATTTT. Translation gives CASRFEPFTSTDTQYF.

The V and J genes are TRBV7-3 and TRBJ2-5, with D perhaps matching TRBD2 (7 bases). This CDR3 spans 15 amino acids. Germline V CDR1 and CDR2: SGHTA, FQGTGA. Trimming took 2 bases from V and 6 from J, leaving 16 bases between them. The CDR3 sequence: CASSLDGGGVQTQYF. For the CDR3, the DNA is TGTGCCAGCAGCTTAGATGGAGGGGGGGTGCAGACCCAGTACTTC. The full variable domain, in which reference TRBV7-3 and TRBJ2-5 provide the parts outside the CDR3, is GAGVSQTPSNKVTEKGKYVELRCDPISGHTALYWYRQSLGQGPEFLIYFQGTGAADDSGLPNDRFFAVRPEGSVSTLKIQRTERGDSAVYLCASSLDGGGVQTQYFGPGTRLLVL.

This clone has a count of ten or more. The V gene is TRBV11-1, the J gene TRBJ2-7, with 8 positions matching TRBD1. V was clipped by 5 bases and J by 3 bases; unmatched bases: 3. CDR3 size: 13 residues. Germline lookup yields CDR1 SGHAT and CDR2 FQDESV (reference sequence). The DNA for the CDR3 is TGTGCCAGCAGCCCCGGGACAGGCTACGAGCAGTACTTC. Amino acids: CASSPGTGYEQYF.

V is TRBV7-2 and J is TRBJ2-7, with 7 bases that match TRBD2. This CDR3 region has 15 residues. Per germline, CDR1 SGHTA and CDR2 FQGNSA. V gave up 2 bases and J gave up 4 bases; unmatched junction bases: 8. CDR3 region: CASSLRGRADYEQYF. CDR3 coding DNA: TGTGCCAGCAGCTTACGAGGGAGGGCCGATTACGAGCAGTACTTC. The entire variable domain, with the rest obtained from reference TRBV7-2 and TRBJ2-7, is as follows: GAGVSQSPSNKVTEKGKDVELRCDPISGHTALYWYRQSLGQGLEFLIYFQGNSAPDKSGLPSDRFSAERTGGSVSTLTIQRTQQEDSAVYLCASSLRGRADYEQYFGPGTRLTVT.

This clone was found once. The V call is TRBV15, the J call TRBJ2-1; 12 bases map to TRBD2. The CDR3 contains 15 residues. The germline V gene has CDR1 LNHNV and CDR2 YYDKDF (reference sequence). Trimming cost V 2 bases and J 7 bases; bases outside gene matches: 3. The CDR3 loop reads CATSRSGLAGNEQFF. For the CDR3, the DNA is TGTGCCACCAGCAGATCCGGACTAGCGGGGAATGAGCAGTTCTTC.

The chain joins TRBV11-3 to TRBJ2-7; 9 nucleotides match TRBD2. The CDR3 length is 15 residues. Germline V gives CDR1 SGHNT, CDR2 YENEEA. The trim removed 1 base at V and 3 bases at J, leaving 4 bases unmatched. CDR3 amino acids: CASSLAAGGFYEQYF. In nucleotides, the CDR3 is TGTGCCAGCAGCTTAGCTGCGGGAGGGTTCTACGAGCAGTACTTC.

The chain employs TRBV14 and TRBJ2-7; TRBD1 matches at 10 bases. Losses at the gene ends were 1 base for V and 9 bases for J; bases not matched to a gene: 9. CDR1 is SGHDN and CDR2 is FVKESK in the germline V gene. This CDR3 comprises 15 residues. CDR3 sequence: CASSQAGTGESRQYF. The CDR3 DNA sequence: TGTGCCAGCAGCCAAGCTGGGACAGGGGAGTCGAGGCAGTACTTC. The whole variable domain, remainder taken from reference TRBV14 and TRBJ2-7, is EAGVTQFPSHSVIEKGQTVTLRCDPISGHDNLYWYRRVMGKEIKFLLHFVKESKQDESGMPNNRFLAERTGGTYSTLKVQPAELEDSGVYFCASSQAGTGESRQYFGPGTRLTVT.